This record covers a single TCR beta chain. Sequencing used immunoSEQ multiplex PCR; TCRdb keeps in-frame clones, though not all of them. This sample has approximately 300,000 clones; about 86% occur once, and the top ten carry around a sixth. This sample is drawn from a study of blood T cell repertoires in COVID-19. The V and J ends lost 3 bases and 3 bases, in that order; junction bases with no gene match: 14. The length of the CDR3 is 17 residues. The sequence was obtained from an older person with COVID-19, enrolled during active disease. The sequenced sample was peripheral blood. This rearrangement joins TRBV23-1 to TRBJ2-7, with 7 bases lining up with TRBD1. TRBV23-1 counts as an open reading frame of uncertain function. CDR3 region: CASSHLNRGQTFYEQYF. The DNA for the CDR3 is TGCGCCAGCAGTCACTTAAACAGGGGCCAGACCTTCTACGAGCAGTACTTC.